The source of this T cell receptor (beta chain) is a study of blood T cell repertoires in COVID-19. Study at large: Whether acute or convalescent, the COVID-19 samples came from the United States, Italy and Spain.

The CDR3 runs 16 residues. With V trimmed by 4 bases and J by 7 bases, 13 bases remained unmatched. Per the germline V gene, CDR1 is SGHNT and CDR2 is YYREEE (reference sequence). Libraries were prepared by immunoSEQ multiplex PCR; TCRdb keeps only in-frame clonotypes and omits some of them. Here the sample spans around 260,000 clones, roughly 80% being singletons. The sequence was collected from a man aged 55 to 70 who had recovered from COVID-19. The V gene is TRBV5-4, the J gene TRBJ1-2; 10 bases are shared with TRBD1. What was sequenced was peripheral blood. CDR3 sequence: CASSDRDRGRKSGYTF. The CDR3 DNA reads TGTGCCAGCAGCGACAGGGACAGGGGACGGAAAAGTGGCTACACCTTC.